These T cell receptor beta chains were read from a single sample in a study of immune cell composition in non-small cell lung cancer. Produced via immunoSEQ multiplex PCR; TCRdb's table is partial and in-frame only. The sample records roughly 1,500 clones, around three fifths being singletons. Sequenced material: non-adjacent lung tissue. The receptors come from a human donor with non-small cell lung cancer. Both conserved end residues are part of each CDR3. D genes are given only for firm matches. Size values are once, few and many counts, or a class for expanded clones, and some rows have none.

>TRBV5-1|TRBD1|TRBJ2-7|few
CASSGQGASYEQYF
TGCGCCAGCAGCGGACAGGGGGCTTCCTACGAGCAGTACTTC
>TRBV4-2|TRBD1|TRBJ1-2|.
CASSTRTRDRVYGYTF
TGTGCCAGCAGCACCCGAACCAGGGACAGGGTCTATGGCTACACCTTC
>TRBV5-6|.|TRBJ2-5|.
CASSLRETQYF
TGTGCCAGCAGCTTGCGTGAGACCCAGTACTTC
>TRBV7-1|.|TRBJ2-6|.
CASSGVRRGQSRANVLTF
TGTGCCAGCAGCGGGGTTAGACGAGGACAAAGTCGGGCCAACGTCCTGACTTTC
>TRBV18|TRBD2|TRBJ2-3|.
CASSLRTSGSYTDTQYF
TGTGCCAGCTCACTCCGGACTAGCGGGTCATACACAGATACGCAGTATTTT
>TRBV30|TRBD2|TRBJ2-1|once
CAFGGLASYNEQFF
TGTGCCTTCGGGGGACTAGCCTCCTACAATGAGCAGTTCTTC
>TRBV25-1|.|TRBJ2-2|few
CASKGVGELFF
TGTGCCAGCAAGGGGGTCGGGGAGCTGTTTTTT
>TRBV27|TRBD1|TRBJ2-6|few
CASISLGRGQGASGANVLTF
TGTGCCAGCATCTCTTTGGGAAGAGGACAGGGGGCATCTGGGGCCAACGTCCTGACTTTC
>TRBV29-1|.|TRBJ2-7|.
CSASTGTYEQYF
TGCAGCGCATCGACGGGAACCTACGAGCAGTACTTC
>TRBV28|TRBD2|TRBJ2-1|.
CASSLRAGTSLSSYNEQFF
TGTGCCAGCAGTTTAAGGGCGGGGACTAGCCTCAGCTCCTACAATGAGCAGTTCTTC
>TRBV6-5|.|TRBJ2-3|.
CASSYSRTSGTQYF
TGTGCCAGCAGTTACTCCCGTACTTCGGGTACGCAGTATTTT
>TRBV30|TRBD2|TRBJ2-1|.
CAWSVPTSGDYNEQFF
TGTGCCTGGAGTGTTCCCACTAGCGGAGATTACAATGAGCAGTTCTTC
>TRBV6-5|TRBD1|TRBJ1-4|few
CASSYHIPGGEKLFF
TGTGCCAGCAGTTATCATATCCCAGGGGGAGAAAAACTGTTTTTT
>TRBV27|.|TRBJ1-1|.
CASSFHAGGVEAFF
TGTGCCAGCAGTTTCCATGCGGGGGGGGTTGAAGCTTTCTTT
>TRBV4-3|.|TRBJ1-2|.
CASSQDLRGASGYTF
TGCGCCAGCAGCCAAGATCTCCGGGGGGCGTCCGGCTACACCTTC
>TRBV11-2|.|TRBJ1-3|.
CASSSFSGAPSGNTIYF
TGTGCCAGCAGCTCCTTTTCAGGGGCTCCTTCTGGAAACACCATATATTTT
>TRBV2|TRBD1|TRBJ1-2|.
CASSYTGTGDYGYTF
TGTGCCAGCAGTTATACCGGGACAGGGGACTATGGCTACACCTTC
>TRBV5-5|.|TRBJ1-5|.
CASSLGMGGQPQHF
TGTGCCAGCAGCTTGGGGATGGGGGGGCAGCCCCAGCATTTT
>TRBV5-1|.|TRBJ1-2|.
CASSSGGGDGYTF
TGCGCCAGCAGCTCGGGGGGGGGAGATGGCTACACCTTC
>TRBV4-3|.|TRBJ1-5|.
CASSQDMALQPQHF
TGCGCCAGCAGCCAAGATATGGCTCTTCAGCCCCAGCATTTT
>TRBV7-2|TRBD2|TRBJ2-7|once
CASSPMGGEQYF
TGTGCCAGCAGCCCCATGGGGGGGGAGCAGTACTTC
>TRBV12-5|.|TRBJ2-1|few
CAGEEDSYNEQFF
TGTGCTGGGGAGGAGGACTCCTACAATGAGCAGTTCTTC
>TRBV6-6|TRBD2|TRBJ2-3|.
CASRSLAGDRDTQYF
TGTGCCAGCAGGAGTCTGGCGGGAGATAGAGATACGCAGTATTTT
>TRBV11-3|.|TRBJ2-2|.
CASSSGQFNTGELFF
TGTGCCAGCAGCTCTGGACAATTCAACACCGGGGAGCTGTTTTTT
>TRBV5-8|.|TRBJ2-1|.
CASSLGTSHDNEQFF
TGTGCCAGCAGCCTCGGGACTTCGCACGACAATGAGCAGTTCTTC
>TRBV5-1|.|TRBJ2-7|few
CASSLPGPGREQYF
TGCGCCAGCAGCCTCCCGGGACCGGGGAGGGAGCAGTACTTC
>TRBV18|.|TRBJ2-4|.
CASSPKGLGGLRYF
TGTGCCAGCTCACCTAAAGGGCTAGGAGGACTTCGGTACTTC
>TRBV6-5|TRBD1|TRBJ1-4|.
CASSRQGGSNEKLFF
TGTGCCAGCAGCCGTCAGGGGGGATCTAATGAAAAACTGTTTTTT
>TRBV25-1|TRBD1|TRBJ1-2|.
CASSEQRGLGYGYTF
TGTGCCAGCAGTGAGCAGAGGGGGCTCGGCTATGGCTACACCTTC
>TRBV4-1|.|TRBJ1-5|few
CASSQEWDSLNQPQHF
TGCGCCAGCAGCCAAGAATGGGACTCTCTCAATCAGCCCCAGCATTTT
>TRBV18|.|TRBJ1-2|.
CASSPRTANNYGYTF
TGTGCCAGCTCACCCCGGACAGCGAATAACTATGGCTACACCTTC
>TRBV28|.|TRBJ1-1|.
CASSFRQTTEAFF
TGTGCCAGCAGTTTCCGACAGACCACTGAAGCTTTCTTT
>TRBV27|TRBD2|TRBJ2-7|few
CASSITVFSGSPDYEQYF
TGTGCCAGCAGTATCACAGTATTTAGCGGGAGCCCTGACTACGAGCAGTACTTC
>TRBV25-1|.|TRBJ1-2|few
CASSEGGNYGYTF
TGTGCCAGCAGTGAGGGGGGGAACTATGGCTACACCTTC
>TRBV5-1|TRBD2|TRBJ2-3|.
CASSLEGRAPTDTQYF
TGCGCCAGCAGCTTGGAAGGGAGGGCCCCAACAGATACGCAGTATTTT
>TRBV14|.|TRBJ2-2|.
CASSQDMRRAGELFF
TGTGCCAGCAGCCAAGATATGAGGAGGGCGGGGGAGCTGTTTTTT
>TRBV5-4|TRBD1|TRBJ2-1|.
CASSSRDRGGNEQFF
TGTGCCAGCAGCTCCAGGGACAGGGGGGGGAATGAGCAGTTCTTC
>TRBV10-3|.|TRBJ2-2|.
CAISSVQGPNTGELFF
TGTGCCATCAGTTCCGTACAGGGTCCGAACACCGGGGAGCTGTTTTTT
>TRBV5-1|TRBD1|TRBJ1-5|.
CASSLGQGDQPQHF
TGCGCCAGCAGCTTGGGACAGGGTGATCAGCCCCAGCATTTT
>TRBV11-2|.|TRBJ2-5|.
CASSRDTSGKTQYF
TGTGCCAGCAGCCGCGACACCTCGGGAAAGACCCAGTACTTC
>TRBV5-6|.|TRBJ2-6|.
CASSYRATGANVLTF
TGTGCCAGCAGCTACAGGGCTACTGGGGCCAACGTCCTGACTTTC
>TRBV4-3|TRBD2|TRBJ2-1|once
CASSQAGLASYNEQFF
TGCGCCAGCAGCCAGGCGGGACTAGCCTCCTACAATGAGCAGTTCTTC
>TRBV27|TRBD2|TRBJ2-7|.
CASSFFAGGPYEQYF
TGTGCCAGCAGTTTTTTTGCGGGAGGGCCTTACGAGCAGTACTTC
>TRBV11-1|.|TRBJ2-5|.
CASSLVASQETQYF
TGTGCCAGCAGCTTAGTGGCATCTCAAGAGACCCAGTACTTC
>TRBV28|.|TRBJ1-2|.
CASSLSGVSGYTF
TGTGCCAGCAGTTTATCAGGGGTTTCTGGCTACACCTTC
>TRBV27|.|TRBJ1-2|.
CASSSDRAPRGGYTF
TGTGCCAGCAGTTCCGACCGGGCCCCTCGGGGTGGCTACACCTTC
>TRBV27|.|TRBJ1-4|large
CASSLDGQNEKLFF
TGTGCCAGCAGTTTAGATGGACAGAATGAAAAACTGTTTTTT
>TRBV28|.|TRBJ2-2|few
CASSFIDRSNTGELFF
TGTGCCAGCAGTTTCATTGACAGGTCGAACACCGGGGAGCTGTTTTTT
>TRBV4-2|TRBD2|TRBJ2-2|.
CASSQEGTSGTGELFF
TGTGCCAGCAGCCAGGAGGGAACTAGCGGGACCGGGGAGCTGTTTTTT
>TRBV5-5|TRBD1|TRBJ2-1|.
CASSVGQGAGSYNEQFF
TGTGCCAGCAGCGTTGGACAGGGGGCGGGTAGCTACAATGAGCAGTTCTTC
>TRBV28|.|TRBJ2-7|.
CASSYGSREQYF
TGTGCCAGCAGTTATGGGAGTCGCGAGCAGTACTTC